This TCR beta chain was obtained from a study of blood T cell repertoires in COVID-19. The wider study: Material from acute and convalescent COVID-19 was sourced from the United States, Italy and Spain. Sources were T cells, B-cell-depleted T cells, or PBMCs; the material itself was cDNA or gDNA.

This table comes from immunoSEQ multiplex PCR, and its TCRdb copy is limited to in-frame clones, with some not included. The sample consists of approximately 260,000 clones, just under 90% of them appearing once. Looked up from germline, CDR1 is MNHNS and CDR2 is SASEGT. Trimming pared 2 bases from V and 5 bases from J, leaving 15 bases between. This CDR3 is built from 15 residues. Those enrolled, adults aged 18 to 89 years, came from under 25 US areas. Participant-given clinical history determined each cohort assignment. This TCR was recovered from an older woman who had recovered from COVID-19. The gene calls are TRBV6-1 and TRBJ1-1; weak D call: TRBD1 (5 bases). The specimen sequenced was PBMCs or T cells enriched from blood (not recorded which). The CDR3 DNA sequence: TGTGCCAGCAGTGAAAGCGGCGCAGGGAGGACTGAAGCTTTCTTT. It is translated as CASSESGAGRTEAFF.